This TCR beta chain is from a study of kidney transplant recipient with SARS-CoV-2 infection. The CDR3 length is 12 residues. V was shortened by 2 bases and J by 2 bases, with 2 bases between the two germline ends. Germline CDR1 is SGHNT and CDR2 is YYREEE (reference sequence). TCRdb itself ran the reads through MiXCR, one entry per CDR3 protein. The sample yields about 240,000 distinct CDR3 sequences, around 28% seen once. This clonotype occurred many times. The clonotype was recovered from a male patient aged 30 to 40 who had COVID-19 and was a kidney transplant recipient. Some of the T cells may derive from the graft donor. J is TRBJ1-3 and V is TRBV5-4; no clear D gene. Specimen: a blood sample, collected at baseline and between days 110 and 120 from a kidney transplant recipient. The CDR3 coding sequence is TGTGCCAGCAGCTTACCTGGAAACACCATATATTTT. This gives the protein CASSLPGNTIYF. The variable domain in full, completed from reference TRBV5-4 and TRBJ1-3, reads ETGVTQSPTHLIKTRGQQVTLRCSSQSGHNTVSWYQQALGQGPQFIFQYYREEENGRGNFPPRFSGLQFPNYSSELNVNALELDDSALYLCASSLPGNTIYFGEGSWLTVV.